This entry is about one T cell receptor (beta chain). Its antigen remains unknown. This sample is drawn from a study of post-analysis software for immune sequencing data. The study, taken as a whole, reports: Co-batched samples clustered tightly together by F measure. In patients, TRBV5-6, TRBV5-1 and TRBV20-1 belonged to roughly five TRBV segments found more frequently than in controls. Normalized Chao1 diversity was significantly reduced in patients versus controls.

CDR1 MNHEY and CDR2 SMNVEV come from the germline V gene (reference sequence). CDR3 length equals 15 residues. J gave up 8 bases and V 6 bases, and 12 bases lay outside the gene matches. The TCR beta cDNA libraries contained unique molecular identifiers. T cells numbering 1 to 10 million gave rise to roughly 550,000 cDNA molecules. TCRdb re-called the PCR reads through MiXCR, storing one row per CDR3 protein. The table includes 750,000 to 950,000 distinct CDR3 sequences, 53% detected once. The receptor's source is a girl between 5 and 17 years old with multiple sclerosis. The chain combines TRBV27 with TRBJ1-2; 10 positions match TRBD1. The sequenced sample consisted of blood. The CDR3 sequence is CASRKLGTGVFGYTF. The CDR3 region has the DNA TGTGCCAGCAGAAAGCTCGGGACAGGGGTTTTCGGCTACACCTTC.